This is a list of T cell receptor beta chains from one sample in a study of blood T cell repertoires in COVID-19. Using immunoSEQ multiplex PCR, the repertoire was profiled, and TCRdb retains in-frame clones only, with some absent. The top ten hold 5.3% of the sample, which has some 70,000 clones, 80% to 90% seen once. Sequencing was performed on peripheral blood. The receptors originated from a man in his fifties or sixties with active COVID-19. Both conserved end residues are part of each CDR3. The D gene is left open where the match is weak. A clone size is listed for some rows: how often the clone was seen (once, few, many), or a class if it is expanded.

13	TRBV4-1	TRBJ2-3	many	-	CASSQVAADTQYF	TGCGCCAGCAGCCAAGTAGCGGCAGATACGCAGTATTTT
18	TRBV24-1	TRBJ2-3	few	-	CATSDSLTDFQSTDTQYF	TGTGCCACCAGTGACTCCCTGACGGACTTCCAAAGCACAGATACGCAGTATTTT
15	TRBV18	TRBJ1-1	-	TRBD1	CASSPSQGVNTEAFF	TGTGCCAGCTCACCGTCCCAGGGGGTGAACACTGAAGCTTTCTTT
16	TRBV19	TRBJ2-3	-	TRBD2	CASSSLAGTSTDTQYF	TGTGCCAGTAGTTCCCTAGCGGGGACTAGCACAGATACGCAGTATTTT
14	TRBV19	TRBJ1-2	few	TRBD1	CASSSDRRLAGYTF	TGTGCCAGTAGCTCGGACAGGAGGCTCGCTGGCTACACCTTC
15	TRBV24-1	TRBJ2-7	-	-	CATSATTGGGYEQYF	TGTGCCACCAGTGCCACAACAGGGGGGGGCTACGAGCAGTACTTC
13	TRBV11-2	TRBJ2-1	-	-	CASSFELYNEQFF	TGTGCCAGCAGCTTCGAGTTATACAATGAGCAGTTCTTC
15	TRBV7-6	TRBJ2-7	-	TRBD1	CASSLGEGASYEQYF	TGTGCCAGCAGCTTAGGTGAGGGGGCCTCCTACGAGCAGTACTTC
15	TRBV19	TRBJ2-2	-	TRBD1	CASRRDREAGGELFF	TGTGCCAGTAGGAGGGACAGGGAAGCGGGCGGGGAGCTGTTTTTT
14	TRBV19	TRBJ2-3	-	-	CASSSLSSTDTQYF	TGTGCCAGTAGCTCTCTCTCTAGCACAGATACGCAGTATTTT
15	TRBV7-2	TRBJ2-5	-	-	CASSPSGRGPETQYF	TGTGCCAGCAGCCCGAGTGGCAGGGGCCCAGAGACCCAGTACTTC
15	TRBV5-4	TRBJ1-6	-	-	CASSLDRSYNSPLHF	TGTGCCAGCAGCTTAGACAGATCCTATAATTCACCCCTCCACTTT
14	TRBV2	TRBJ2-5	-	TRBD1	CASSSDRTQETQYF	TGTGCCAGCAGTTCGGACAGGACTCAAGAGACCCAGTACTTC
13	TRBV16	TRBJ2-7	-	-	CASSQRGSGEQYF	TGTGCCAGCAGCCAGAGGGGGTCAGGCGAGCAGTACTTC
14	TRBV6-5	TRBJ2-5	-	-	CASSRLADEGTQYF	TGTGCCAGCAGTCGTTTAGCGGACGAAGGGACCCAGTACTTC
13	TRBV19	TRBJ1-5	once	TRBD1	CASTRTGNQPQHF	TGTGCCAGTACCCGGACAGGGAATCAGCCCCAGCATTTT
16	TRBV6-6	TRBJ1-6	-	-	CASSSNPSSYNSPLHF	TGTGCCAGCAGTTCTAACCCAAGCTCCTATAATTCACCCCTCCACTTT
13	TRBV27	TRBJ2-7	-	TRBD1	CASSQGDRGEQYF	TGTGCCAGCAGTCAGGGGGACAGGGGGGAGCAGTACTTC
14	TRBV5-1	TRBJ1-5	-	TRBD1	CASSPGQGKQPQHF	TGCGCCAGCAGCCCCGGACAGGGTAAACAGCCCCAGCATTTT
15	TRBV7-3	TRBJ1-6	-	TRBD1	CASSLDPGGESPLHF	TGTGCCAGCAGCTTAGATCCAGGGGGCGAATCACCCCTCCACTTT
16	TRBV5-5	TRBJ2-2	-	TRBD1	CASSRGQGSNTGELFF	TGTGCCAGCAGCCGCGGACAGGGATCGAACACCGGGGAGCTGTTTTTT
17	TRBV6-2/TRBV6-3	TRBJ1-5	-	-	CASSSPAGDGGNQPQHF	TGTGCCAGCAGTTCCCCCGCGGGAGACGGAGGCAATCAGCCCCAGCATTTT
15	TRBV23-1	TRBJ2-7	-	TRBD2	CAPGESGGETYEQYF	TGCGCCCCGGGGGAGAGCGGGGGCGAAACCTACGAGCAGTACTTC
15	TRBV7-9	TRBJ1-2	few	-	CASSLDLGDHYGYTF	TGTGCCAGCAGCTTAGATCTCGGGGATCATTATGGCTACACCTTC
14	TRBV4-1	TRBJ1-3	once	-	CASSQDPIGNTIYF	TGCGCCAGCAGCCAAGATCCTATTGGAAACACCATATATTTT
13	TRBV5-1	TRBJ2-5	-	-	CASSLLAQETQYF	TGCGCCAGCAGCTTGTTGGCCCAAGAGACCCAGTACTTC
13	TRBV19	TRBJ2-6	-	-	CASRMYTANVLTF	TGTGCCAGTAGGATGTACACAGCCAACGTCCTGACTTTC
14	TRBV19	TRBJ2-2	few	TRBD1	CASRSTGGTGELFF	TGTGCCAGTAGGTCGACAGGGGGAACCGGGGAGCTGTTTTTT
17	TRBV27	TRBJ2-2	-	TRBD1	CASRRGFGQGNTGELFF	TGTGCCAGCCGTCGGGGGTTCGGACAGGGAAACACCGGGGAGCTGTTTTTT
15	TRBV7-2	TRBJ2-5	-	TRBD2	CASSLGSSGQETQYF	TGTGCCAGCAGCTTAGGTTCTAGCGGGCAAGAGACCCAGTACTTC
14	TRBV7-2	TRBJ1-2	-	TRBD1	CASRRDRRNYGYTF	TGTGCCAGCCGCCGGGACAGGCGGAACTATGGCTACACCTTC
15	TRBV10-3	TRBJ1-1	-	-	CAISEGSGATTEAFF	TGTGCCATCAGTGAGGGGTCAGGGGCGACCACTGAAGCTTTCTTT
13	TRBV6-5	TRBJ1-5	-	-	CASSDSPDQPQHF	TGTGCCAGCAGTGACTCGCCGGATCAGCCCCAGCATTTT
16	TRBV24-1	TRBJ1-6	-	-	CATSDARGGPNSPLHF	TGTGCCACCAGTGATGCCCGGGGAGGCCCCAATTCACCCCTCCACTTT
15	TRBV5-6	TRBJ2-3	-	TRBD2	CASSFLAGGSDTQYF	TGTGCCAGCAGCTTTCTAGCGGGAGGTTCAGATACGCAGTATTTT
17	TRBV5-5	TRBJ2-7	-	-	CASSLAWSRGVPYEQYF	TGTGCCAGCAGCTTGGCGTGGAGCAGGGGAGTCCCCTACGAGCAGTACTTC
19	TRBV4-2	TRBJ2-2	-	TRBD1	CASSQDSRGQGPLTGELFF	TGTGCCAGCAGCCAAGACTCCAGGGGACAGGGACCCCTCACCGGGGAGCTGTTTTTT
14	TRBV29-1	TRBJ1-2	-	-	CSVGQEFSNYGYTF	TGCAGCGTTGGGCAGGAATTCAGCAACTATGGCTACACCTTC
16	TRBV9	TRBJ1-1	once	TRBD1	CASSVGTGEDRPEAFF	TGTGCCAGCAGCGTCGGGACAGGGGAGGACCGACCTGAAGCTTTCTTT
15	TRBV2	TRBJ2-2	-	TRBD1	CASSLQGALAGELFF	TGTGCCAGCAGTTTACAGGGGGCGCTCGCCGGGGAGCTGTTTTTT